Listed here are 13 T cell receptor beta chains from one sample, sequenced in a study of blood T cell repertoires in COVID-19. The assay was immunoSEQ multiplex PCR, and TCRdb's table has in-frame clones only and misses some. The profile shows about 88,000 clones, around three quarters of them singletons. Sequenced sample: peripheral blood. The receptors were sampled from a woman between 55 and 75 years old in a cohort sampled during active or convalescent COVID-19.

The J gene is TRBJ1-2, the V gene TRBV9, with 7 bases lining up with TRBD1. The germline CDR1 and CDR2 sequences are SGDLS and YYNGEE. V shed 3 bases, J shed 4 bases, and the junction held 9 bases outside the gene matches. This CDR3 spans 15 amino acids. In DNA form, the CDR3 reads TGTGCCAGCAGCGGCAACCAGGGGGTGGGCTATGGCTACACCTTC. This sequence encodes CASSGNQGVGYGYTF.

The rearrangement links TRBV3-1 (or the pseudogene TRBV3-2) to TRBJ1-2; D remains unclear. Trimming took 2 bases from V and 0 from J, leaving 13 bases between them. CDR3 length: 16 residues. Per germline, CDR1 LGHDT and CDR2 YNNKEL (reference sequence). The CDR3 nucleotides are TGTGCCAGCAGCCAACCAGGTGACCGATCTAACTATGGCTACACCTTC. Its translation is CASSQPGDRSNYGYTF.

The genes are TRBV5-1 and TRBJ1-2; unclear D gene. Trimming removed 4 bases at V and 6 bases at J, with 13 bases between. CDR1 SGHRS and CDR2 YFSETQ come from the germline V gene. The CDR3 runs to 13 residues. The CDR3 region is CASSPRTTHGYTF. The CDR3 DNA follows: TGCGCCAGCAGCCCGAGAACTACCCATGGCTACACCTTC. The full variable domain, rest sourced from reference TRBV5-1 and TRBJ1-2, is KAGVTQTPRYLIKTRGQQVTLSCSPISGHRSVSWYQQTPGQGLQFLFEYFSETQRNKGNFPGRFSGRQFSNSRSEMNVSTLELGDSALYLCASSPRTTHGYTFGSGTRLTVV.

The chain is built from TRBV2 and TRBJ2-7; 8 nucleotides line up with TRBD1. Trimming removed 9 bases from V and 4 bases from J; junction bases left unmatched: 8. Germline V lookup: CDR1 SNHLY, CDR2 FYNNEI. The CDR3 consists of 13 residues. CDR3 residues: CASQRTGYYEQYF. CDR3 in DNA: TGTGCCAGTCAGCGGACAGGGTATTACGAGCAGTACTTC.

This chain joins TRBV29-1 and TRBJ2-5, with 11 bases lining up with TRBD1. J lost 2 bases, V lost 5 bases, and 7 bases had no gene match. Germline assignment: CDR1 SQVTM and CDR2 ANQGSEA. The CDR3 sequence is 15 residues long. CDR3 sequence: CSVNSGTGGQETQYF. CDR3 bases: TGCAGCGTTAACTCGGGGACAGGGGGTCAAGAGACCCAGTACTTC.

J is TRBJ2-1 and V is TRBV7-3; TRBD2 agrees at 12 bases. Per germline, CDR1 SGHTA and CDR2 FQGTGA. This CDR3 is 16 amino acids long. Trimming took 5 bases from V and 9 from J; bases not matched to a gene: 11. CDR3 nucleotide sequence: TGTGCCAGCAGCCCGGGGCTAGCGGGGGGGCGGAGTGAGCAGTTCTTC. This codes for CASSPGLAGGRSEQFF.

CDR3 DNA sequence: TGTGCCAGTAGTATGACCCGGACAGGGGGCACTGAAGCTTTCTTT. Translation gives CASSMTRTGGTEAFF. This chain uses TRBV19 with TRBJ1-1, with 10 bases identical to TRBD1. The CDR3 loop spans 15 amino acids. V shed 3 bases, J shed 4 bases, and the junction held 5 bases outside the gene matches. Germline V gives CDR1 LNHDA, CDR2 SQIVND (reference sequence).

This clone was seen a single time. J is TRBJ2-3 and V is TRBV5-4; the D gene is possibly TRBD2 (6 bases). V was clipped by 3 bases and J by 6 bases, with 14 bases between them. CDR3 length equals 14 residues. Germline V lookup: CDR1 SGHNT, CDR2 YYREEE (reference sequence). CDR3 coding DNA: TGTGCCAGCAGCTACTTGACTAGGTCGGATACGCAGTATTTT. It is translated as CASSYLTRSDTQYF.

This clone was counted ten times or more. This rearrangement joins TRBV6-4 to TRBJ2-1; D might be TRBD2 (6 bases). CDR3 length equals 16 residues. Trimming removed 2 bases at V and 4 bases at J, with 15 bases between. Per the germline V gene, CDR1 is MRHNA and CDR2 is SNTAGT. The DNA for the CDR3 is TGTGCCAGCAGTGACCAGGGCGGGGTTGGGTACAATGAGCAGTTCTTC. It codes for CASSDQGGVGYNEQFF.

CDR3 nucleotides: TGTGCCAGCTCACTTCAAGCCGGGACAGGGGGGGACTATGGCTACACCTTC. Protein sequence: CASSLQAGTGGDYGYTF. The V call is TRBV18, the J call TRBJ1-2, with 11 bases that match TRBD1. CDR3 length equals 17 residues. With V trimmed by 4 bases and J by 3 bases, 10 bases remained unmatched. Germline V gene sequence: CDR1 KGHSH, CDR2 LQKENI.

The chain combines TRBV3-1 (or the pseudogene TRBV3-2) with TRBJ2-5; weak D call: TRBD2 (6 bases). Per the germline V gene, CDR1 is LGHDT and CDR2 is YNNKEL (reference sequence). V lost 2 bases, J lost 7 bases, and 23 bases lay in between. CDR3 length equals 17 residues. The CDR3 DNA reads TGTGCCAGCAGCCAACATCGACCGGGACTCCGGGGAGGGACCCAGTACTTC. Protein product: CASSQHRPGLRGGTQYF.

The chain has TRBV5-1 and TRBJ2-1; 10 bases are shared with TRBD1. The CDR3 has 16 amino acids. Germline loops: CDR1 SGHRS, CDR2 YFSETQ. V was pared by 4 bases and J by 8 bases, with 12 bases of the junction left unmatched. CDR3 residues: CASSLTAGQGSYEQFF. The CDR3 DNA reads TGCGCCAGCAGCCTTACCGCGGGACAGGGGAGCTATGAGCAGTTCTTC.

The V gene is TRBV20-1, the J gene TRBJ2-4; perhaps TRBD1 as D (6 bases). Trimming took 5 bases from V and 10 from J, leaving 12 bases between them. CDR3 length: 11 amino acids. Per germline, CDR1 DFQATT and CDR2 SNEGSKA (reference sequence). The CDR3 coding sequence is TGCAGTGCTCCAGACAGGTGGATTCAGTACTTC. Its translation: CSAPDRWIQYF.